These T cell receptor beta chains were read from a single sample in a study of blood T cell repertoires in COVID-19. Clones were read by immunoSEQ multiplex PCR, and TCRdb kept only the in-frame ones, dropping some. The sample includes 200,000 to 250,000 clones, approximately 86% seen only once; the top ten take 1.5% to 2%. Sequenced input: peripheral blood. The source is a woman in her fifties or sixties who had recovered from COVID-19. CDR3s include the opening cysteine and the closing phenylalanine or tryptophan. Fields, in order: D gene, CDR3 length, clone size, J gene, V gene, CDR3 protein, CDR3 DNA. The D gene is left open where the match is weak. Clone sizes are given selectively: once, few, many, or a class where the clone is expanded.

TRBD1 15 NA TRBJ1-4 TRBV18 CASSPRTGGNEKLFF TGTGCCAGCTCACCACGGACAGGAGGTAATGAAAAACTGTTTTTT
NA 15 NA TRBJ2-2 TRBV10-3 CATSAGAPNTGELFF TGTGCCACTTCGGCGGGGGCACCGAACACCGGGGAGCTGTTTTTT
NA 13 NA TRBJ2-5 TRBV7-3 CASSVRVRETQYF TGTGCCAGCAGCGTTCGGGTTCGAGAGACCCAGTACTTC
NA 14 NA TRBJ1-2 TRBV27 CASSLSGGSNGYTF TGTGCCAGCAGTTTAAGCGGGGGCTCTAACGGCTACACCTTC
NA 13 NA TRBJ2-3 TRBV19 CASSISRTDTQYF TGTGCCAGTAGTATATCTCGCACAGATACGCAGTATTTT
NA 12 NA TRBJ2-7 TRBV2 CASTRGSYEQYF TGTGCCAGCACCCGGGGCTCCTACGAGCAGTACTTC
NA 13 NA TRBJ2-7 TRBV10-3 CAINGQGPHEQYF TGTGCCATCAACGGTCAGGGCCCCCACGAGCAGTACTTC
NA 14 once TRBJ1-6 TRBV7-2 CALGGASYNSPLHF TGTGCCCTGGGGGGGGCGTCCTATAATTCACCCCTCCACTTT
NA 23 NA TRBJ2-4 TRBV3-1/TRBV3-2 CASSQESLWDFPGAELAKNIQYF TGTGCCAGCAGCCAAGAATCATTATGGGATTTTCCTGGGGCCGAATTAGCCAAAAACATTCAGTACTTC
TRBD2 16 NA TRBJ2-5 TRBV7-8 CASSAGLAGGLETQYF TGTGCCAGCAGCGCTGGACTAGCGGGGGGGCTTGAGACCCAGTACTTC
TRBD2 15 once TRBJ2-3 TRBV6-5 CATSRGGAATDTQYF TGTGCCACCTCCCGGGGAGGGGCGGCTACCGATACGCAGTATTTT
TRBD2 17 NA TRBJ2-7 TRBV7-9 CASSSPTSRTSTYEQYF TGTGCCAGCAGCTCCCCAACTAGCAGGACTAGCACCTACGAGCAGTACTTC
NA 14 NA TRBJ1-6 TRBV6-4 CASSDSGGTPALHF TGTGCCAGCAGTGACTCGGGAGGGACTCCTGCCCTCCACTTT
NA 14 NA TRBJ1-2 TRBV11-3 CASSSATGGYGYTF TGTGCCAGCAGCTCCGCGACAGGAGGATATGGCTACACCTTC
NA 15 NA TRBJ1-1 TRBV7-8 CASSPWEGVNTEAFF TGTGCCAGCAGCCCCTGGGAGGGGGTCAACACTGAAGCTTTCTTT
TRBD1 13 NA TRBJ2-1 TRBV3-1/TRBV3-2 CATRDRGTIEQFF TGTGCCACGCGGGACAGGGGGACAATTGAGCAGTTCTTC
NA 15 NA TRBJ1-6 TRBV2 CASSDEQVARLRVHF TGTGCCAGCAGTGACGAACAGGTGGCTCGGTTAAGGGTCCACTTT
NA 13 once TRBJ1-4 TRBV28 CASLDRSNEKLFF TGTGCCAGCCTCGACAGATCTAATGAAAAACTGTTTTTT
TRBD2 15 once TRBJ2-2 TRBV5-1 CASSLASGNTGELFF TGCGCCAGCAGCTTGGCTAGCGGGAACACCGGGGAGCTGTTTTTT
TRBD1 16 NA TRBJ1-5 TRBV5-1 CASSFGDREGNQPQHF TGCGCCAGCAGCTTCGGGGACAGGGAGGGCAATCAGCCCCAGCATTTT
TRBD2 16 NA TRBJ2-3 TRBV7-9 CASSLFGERGTDTQYF TGTGCCAGCAGCTTATTCGGGGAGCGGGGGACAGATACGCAGTATTTT
NA 13 NA TRBJ2-7 TRBV6-1 CASSEQKTYEQYF TGTGCCAGCAGTGAACAGAAAACCTACGAGCAGTACTTC
NA 14 NA TRBJ2-5 TRBV5-4 CASSLANSQETQYF TGTGCCAGCAGCTTGGCCAACAGCCAAGAGACCCAGTACTTC
TRBD1 14 NA TRBJ1-1 TRBV15 CATSPPGQVFEAFF TGTGCCACCAGCCCTCCTGGACAGGTTTTTGAAGCTTTCTTT
NA 16 NA TRBJ1-1 TRBV28 CASSWGVDLMNTEAFF TGTGCCAGCAGTTGGGGGGTGGACCTTATGAACACTGAAGCTTTCTTT
TRBD1 14 NA TRBJ1-5 TRBV5-4 CASSQTGDNQPQHF TGTGCCAGCAGCCAGACAGGGGACAATCAGCCCCAGCATTTT
NA 13 NA TRBJ2-5 TRBV2 CASVEVPPETQYF TGTGCCAGCGTGGAGGTTCCCCCTGAGACCCAGTACTTC
TRBD1 17 NA TRBJ2-6 TRBV28 CASSSGTGERGANVLTF TGTGCCAGCAGCTCCGGGACAGGGGAGCGTGGGGCCAACGTCCTGACTTTC
NA 14 NA TRBJ1-2 TRBV21-1 CASSNWGVNYGYTF TGTGCCAGCAGCAATTGGGGGGTAAACTATGGCTACACCTTC